Shown below are 23 T cell receptor beta chains from a single sample sequenced in a study of blood T cell repertoires in COVID-19. Produced via immunoSEQ multiplex PCR; TCRdb's table is partial and in-frame only. Of some 150,000 clones listed, approximately 83% are singletons. Sequencing was done on a sample of peripheral blood. The source is a woman between 55 and 75 years old with COVID-19, enrolled during active disease.

J is TRBJ1-1 and V is TRBV5-1; 8 bases fit TRBD1. V lost 6 bases, J lost 0 bases, and 16 bases stayed unmatched. Looked up from germline, CDR1 is SGHRS and CDR2 is YFSETQ. This CDR3 region has 18 residues. The CDR3 sequence is CASTVGQGWYEVNTEAFF. The CDR3 nucleotides read TGCGCCAGCACCGTCGGACAGGGATGGTACGAGGTGAACACTGAAGCTTTCTTT.

The V call is TRBV5-1, the J call TRBJ2-7, with a tentative D call TRBD2 (6 bases). This CDR3 has 13 amino acids. V lost 7 bases, J lost 4 bases, and 15 bases lay in between. CDR1 is SGHRS, CDR2 YFSETQ, per germline. CDR3 DNA: TGCGCCAGCGCCGATAGCGGTCTATACGAGCAGTACTTC. Translated: CASADSGLYEQYF.

Only a few counts were recorded for this clone. This chain connects TRBV3-1 (or the pseudogene TRBV3-2) to TRBJ1-4; D unresolved. The CDR3 contains 15 residues. The germline gives CDR1 LGHDT, CDR2 YNNKEL (reference sequence). Deletions cut 4 bases from V and 4 bases from J, with 13 bases between. This CDR3 reads CASSPLRAINEKLFF. CDR3 DNA sequence: TGTGCCAGCAGCCCCCTGCGGGCTATTAATGAAAAACTGTTTTTT.

The rearrangement links TRBV7-9 to TRBJ1-1; D perhaps matches TRBD1 (5 bases). V was trimmed by 6 bases and J by 1 base, leaving 21 bases between them. CDR3 length: 17 amino acids. Germline V gene sequence: CDR1 SEHNR, CDR2 FQNEAQ (reference sequence). This CDR3 reads CASSDADGAKTNTEAFF. The CDR3 DNA reads TGTGCCAGCAGTGACGCGGATGGGGCTAAGACGAACACTGAAGCTTTCTTT.

Concerning this clone: Within the sample, other DNA sequences also encode this same CDR3. The chain uses TRBV29-1 and TRBJ1-1, with no clear D. CDR1 and CDR2 from the germline V gene are SQVTM and ANQGSEA. CDR3 length: 12 amino acids. The germline V and J ends were trimmed by 3 bases and 0 bases, with 5 bases remaining between them. The CDR3 region has the DNA TGCAGCGTTGACGTCTTGAACACTGAAGCTTTCTTT. Protein: CSVDVLNTEAFF. The whole variable domain, remainder taken from reference TRBV29-1 and TRBJ1-1, is SAVISQKPSRDICQRGTSLTIQCQVDSQVTMMFWYRQQPGQSLTLIATANQGSEATYESGFVIDKFPISRPNLTFSTLTVSNMSPEDSSIYLCSVDVLNTEAFFGQGTRLTVV.

The chain has TRBV29-1 and TRBJ2-7, with D tentatively TRBD1 (5 bases). Germline V gene data show CDR1 as SQVTM and CDR2 as ANQGSEA. The V end was cut by 3 bases, the J end by 1 base, with 10 bases between. The length of the CDR3 is 13 residues. Written as DNA, the CDR3 is TGCAGCGTTGAGGCATCAGGGTCCTACGAGCAGTACTTC. Translation gives CSVEASGSYEQYF.

The chain couples TRBV7-3 to TRBJ1-6; TRBD1 is a possible D gene (6 bases). CDR3 length: 15 residues. V gave up 5 bases and J gave up 6 bases, with 14 bases separating them. Germline loops: CDR1 SGHTA, CDR2 FQGTGA. CDR3 loop: CASSLSTGLNSPLHF. The CDR3 region has the DNA TGTGCCAGCAGCCTCTCGACAGGCCTTAATTCACCCCTCCACTTT. Together with reference TRBV7-3 and TRBJ1-6, the CDR3 gives the full variable domain: GAGVSQTPSNKVTEKGKYVELRCDPISGHTALYWYRQSLGQGPEFLIYFQGTGAADDSGLPNDRFFAVRPEGSVSTLKIQRTERGDSAVYLCASSLSTGLNSPLHFGNGTRLTVT.

The rearrangement links TRBV18 to TRBJ2-2, with a weak D call TRBD2 (5 bases). Germline V gene lookup returns CDR1 KGHSH and CDR2 LQKENI. CDR3 length: 19 residues. V was clipped by 0 bases and J by 0 bases, with 17 bases between them. The CDR3 nucleotides are TGTGCCAGCTCACCACCGGAGGCAGCAGGAATATCGAACACCGGGGAGCTGTTTTTT. It yields the protein CASSPPEAAGISNTGELFF.

This clone occurred once. V usage is TRBV10-3 and J usage is TRBJ2-3, with 10 nucleotides matching TRBD2. The CDR3 is 15 residues long. Germline V lookup: CDR1 ENHRY, CDR2 SYGVKD. J lost 5 bases, V lost 5 bases, and 7 bases had no gene match. The CDR3 region has the DNA TGTGCCATCAGTCTAGCGGGGGAGAAGGGAGATACGCAGTATTTT. Its protein is CAISLAGEKGDTQYF.

This rearrangement joins TRBV11-2 to TRBJ2-5; 7 bases are shared with TRBD2. The J segment lost 4 bases and the V segment lost 1 base, leaving 6 bases of the junction unmatched. The CDR3 loop spans 15 amino acids. Germline V gene sequence: CDR1 SGHAT, CDR2 FQNNGV. CDR3 amino acids: CASSLGPGRGETQYF. In DNA form, the CDR3 reads TGTGCCAGCAGCTTAGGACCGGGGAGGGGAGAGACCCAGTACTTC.

This chain links TRBV15 with TRBJ1-3; unclear D gene. CDR3 length equals 16 residues. Deletions cut 7 bases from V and 4 bases from J, with 20 bases between. The germline V gene encodes CDR1 LNHNV and CDR2 YYDKDF (reference sequence). Here the CDR3 reads CATTKKSAGRGNTIYF. CDR3 coding DNA: TGTGCCACCACCAAGAAATCGGCCGGGAGGGGAAACACCATATATTTT. Full variable domain (remainder filled in from reference TRBV15 and TRBJ1-3): DAMVIQNPRYQVTQFGKPVTLSCSQTLNHNVMYWYQQKSSQAPKLLFHYYDKDFNNEADTPDNFQSRRPNTSFCFLDIRSPGLGDTAMYLCATTKKSAGRGNTIYFGEGSWLTVV.

In its sample, this clone was seen once. This rearrangement joins TRBV4-1 to TRBJ2-3, with 8 bases aligning to TRBD2. V lost 0 bases, J lost 2 bases, and 7 bases stayed unmatched. There are 17 residues in the CDR3. In germline, CDR1 is MGHRA, CDR2 YSYEKL. For the CDR3, the DNA is TGCGCCAGCAGCCAAGATAAATCGACTAGCGCCACAGATACGCAGTATTTT. Amino acid sequence: CASSQDKSTSATDTQYF.

This clone has just a few counts. The rearrangement uses TRBV9 and TRBJ1-1; D uncertain. This CDR3 is 14 amino acids long. V lost 7 bases, J lost 1 base, and 14 bases lay in between. Germline V gene sequence: CDR1 SGDLS, CDR2 YYNGEE. CDR3 DNA: TGTGCCAGCCCCTTCCCCCACAGGAACACTGAAGCTTTCTTT. It translates to CASPFPHRNTEAFF.

The chain has TRBV5-4 and TRBJ1-1, with D maybe TRBD1 (6 bases). Germline V CDR1 and CDR2: SGHNT, YYREEE (reference sequence). V shed 4 bases and J shed 3 bases, with 19 bases lying between them. The CDR3 contains 16 residues. In DNA form, the CDR3 reads TGTGCCAGCAGCGGGAGACAGGCCGGAGATGACACTGAAGCTTTCTTT. Amino acid sequence: CASSGRQAGDDTEAFF.

This chain joins TRBV2 and TRBJ1-4; 9 bases map to TRBD1. Trimming cost V 5 bases and J 7 bases; bases outside gene matches: 5. In germline, CDR1 is SNHLY, CDR2 FYNNEI. This CDR3 comprises 14 residues. The CDR3, as DNA: TGTGCCAGCAGTACAGGGGGCCTTGGTGAAAAACTGTTTTTT. Encoded protein: CASSTGGLGEKLFF.

V and J are TRBV7-9 and TRBJ1-2; perhaps TRBD1 as D (5 bases). V lost 5 bases and J lost 0, with 19 bases in between. CDR1 is SEHNR and CDR2 is FQNEAQ in the germline V gene (reference sequence). The CDR3 is 17 residues long. The CDR3 DNA reads TGTGCCAGCAGCCCCGTGGGGCAGGGCCGTACTAACTATGGCTACACCTTC. This translates into CASSPVGQGRTNYGYTF.

The rearrangement joins TRBV12-3 or TRBV12-4 to TRBJ1-2; 8 bases line up with TRBD1. V was clipped by 4 bases and J by 8 bases; unmatched bases: 3. The CDR3 runs to 12 residues. The CDR3, as DNA: TGTGCCAGCAGTTCTCACAGGGGGGGCTACACCTTC. It translates to CASSSHRGGYTF.

There are a few counts of this clone. The genes are TRBV11-2 and TRBJ2-5; 8 bases are shared with TRBD1. Per germline, CDR1 SGHAT and CDR2 FQNNGV. Germline trimming cut 3 bases from V and 4 bases from J; bases unmatched to any gene: 10. The CDR3 sequence is 16 residues long. The CDR3 DNA reads as TGTGCCAGCAGCTTTGGCCAGGGGGCGTCGGGAGAGACCCAGTACTTC. Translating gives CASSFGQGASGETQYF.

The V gene is TRBV5-5, the J gene TRBJ1-5; TRBD1 might be the D (5 bases). Germline CDR1 is SGHKS and CDR2 is YYEKEE (reference sequence). Trimming took 0 bases from V and 0 from J, leaving 13 bases between them. CDR3 size: 17 residues. CDR3 DNA sequence: TGTGCCAGCAGCTTGGCAGGGTTCCAAGCTAGCAATCAGCCCCAGCATTTT. It codes for CASSLAGFQASNQPQHF.

CDR3 coding DNA: TGTGCCAGCAGCTCATCAGCACTAGTAAATGAGCAGTTCTTC. Protein: CASSSSALVNEQFF. This chain links TRBV7-2 with TRBJ2-1, with D possibly being TRBD2 (5 bases). CDR1 is SGHTA, CDR2 FQGNSA, per germline. Trimming cost V 4 bases and J 7 bases, with 14 bases left between them. CDR3 length: 14 amino acids.

This sequence joins TRBV14 and TRBJ1-4, with 7 bases aligning to TRBD1. V shed 2 bases and J 8 bases; nucleotides not matched to a gene: 11. This CDR3 has 16 residues. The V gene's germline CDR1 is SGHDN and CDR2 FVKESK. In DNA form, the CDR3 reads TGTGCCAGCAGCCAAACTCGGGACAGCCTTCGGGAAAAACTGTTTTTT. Its translation is CASSQTRDSLREKLFF. Based on the CDR3 plus reference TRBV14 and TRBJ1-4, the full variable domain is EAGVTQFPSHSVIEKGQTVTLRCDPISGHDNLYWYRRVMGKEIKFLLHFVKESKQDESGMPNNRFLAERTGGTYSTLKVQPAELEDSGVYFCASSQTRDSLREKLFFGSGTQLSVL.

The chain combines TRBV18 with TRBJ2-1; D might be TRBD2 (5 bases). Germline values: CDR1 KGHSH, CDR2 LQKENI. The length of the CDR3 is 15 residues. With 1 base removed from V and 6 bases from J, the gap between germline ends came to 13 bases. CDR3 residues: CASSPLVDEGNEQFF. Here the CDR3 DNA reads TGTGCCAGCTCACCACTAGTTGATGAGGGCAATGAGCAGTTCTTC.

The chain employs TRBV18 and TRBJ2-1, with TRBD2 identical over 13 bases. The CDR3 runs to 15 residues. Unmatched junction bases numbered 6, after V lost 5 bases and J lost 8 bases. CDR1 is KGHSH and CDR2 is LQKENI in the germline V gene. This CDR3 is CASSTRLAGGYEQFF. CDR3 bases: TGTGCCAGCTCAACCCGACTAGCGGGGGGTTATGAGCAGTTCTTC.